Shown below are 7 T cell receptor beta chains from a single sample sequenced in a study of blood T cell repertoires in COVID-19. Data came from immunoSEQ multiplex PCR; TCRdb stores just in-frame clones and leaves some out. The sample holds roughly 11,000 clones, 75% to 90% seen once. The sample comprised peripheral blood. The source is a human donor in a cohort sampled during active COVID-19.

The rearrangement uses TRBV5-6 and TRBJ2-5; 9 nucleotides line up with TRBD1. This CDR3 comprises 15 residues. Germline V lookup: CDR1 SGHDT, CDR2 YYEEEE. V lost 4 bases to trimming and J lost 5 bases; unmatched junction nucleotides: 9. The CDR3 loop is CASSLPGQGGETQYF. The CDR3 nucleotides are TGTGCCAGCAGCCTTCCGGGACAGGGTGGGGAGACCCAGTACTTC.

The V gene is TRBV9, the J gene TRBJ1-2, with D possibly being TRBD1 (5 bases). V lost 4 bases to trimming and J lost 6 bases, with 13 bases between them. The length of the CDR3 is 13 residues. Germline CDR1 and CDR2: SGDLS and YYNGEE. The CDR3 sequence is CASSPRGRDGYTF. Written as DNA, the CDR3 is TGTGCCAGCAGCCCCCGTGGCAGGGATGGCTACACCTTC.

The CDR3 is CASSLTTPSTDTQYF. CDR3 coding DNA: TGCGCCAGCAGCTTGACCACTCCAAGCACAGATACGCAGTATTTT. The chain has TRBV5-1 and TRBJ2-3; D uncertain. The V and J ends lost 1 base and 0 bases respectively, with 9 bases between them. The CDR3 contains 15 residues. Germline values: CDR1 SGHRS, CDR2 YFSETQ.

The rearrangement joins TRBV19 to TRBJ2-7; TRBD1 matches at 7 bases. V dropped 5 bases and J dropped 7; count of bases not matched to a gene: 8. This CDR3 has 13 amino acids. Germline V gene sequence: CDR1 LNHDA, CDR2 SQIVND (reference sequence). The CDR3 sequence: CASSFRQGGEQYF. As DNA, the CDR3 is TGTGCCAGTAGTTTCCGACAGGGCGGGGAGCAGTACTTC.

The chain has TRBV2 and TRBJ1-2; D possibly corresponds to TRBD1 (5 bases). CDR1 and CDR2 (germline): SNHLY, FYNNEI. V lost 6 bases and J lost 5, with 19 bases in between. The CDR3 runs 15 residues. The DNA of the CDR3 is TGTGCCAGCAGGGGTGACAGACGGTCCCTTTATGGCTACACCTTC. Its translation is CASRGDRRSLYGYTF.

CDR3 DNA sequence: TGTGCCAGCAGCCACGCGTCCGGGACTGCACTGCCCGAGCAGTACTTC. It yields the protein CASSHASGTALPEQYF. The V call is TRBV4-2, the J call TRBJ2-7; TRBD2 is a possible D gene (6 bases). The CDR3 runs to 16 residues. Trimming took 3 bases from V and 6 from J, leaving 21 bases between them. CDR1 is LGHNA and CDR2 is YNFKEQ in the germline V gene.

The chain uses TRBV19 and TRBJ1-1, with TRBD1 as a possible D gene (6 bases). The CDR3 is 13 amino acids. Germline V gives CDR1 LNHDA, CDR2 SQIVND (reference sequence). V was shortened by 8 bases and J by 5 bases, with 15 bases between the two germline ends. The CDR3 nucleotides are TGTGCCAGTTCCCGGGCAGGGGTGACTGAAGCTTTCTTT. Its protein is CASSRAGVTEAFF. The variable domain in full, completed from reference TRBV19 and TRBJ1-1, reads DGGITQSPKYLFRKEGQNVTLSCEQNLNHDAMYWYRQDPGQGLRLIYYSQIVNDFQKGDIAEGYSVSREKKESFPLTVTSAQKNPTAFYLCASSRAGVTEAFFGQGTRLTVV.